This T cell receptor (beta chain) was retrieved from a study of regulatory T cells in long-lasting Graves disease. Study at large: The antithyroid drugs taken by newly diagnosed Graves' patients had been used for under 3 months.

This CDR3 has 15 residues. The ends lost 3 bases at V and 0 bases at J; junction bases unmatched: 8. Germline loops: CDR1 DFQATT, CDR2 SNEGSKA (reference sequence). Whole-study results and caveats: Owing to a sample size that was small, accuracy may have been reduced. Newly diagnosed patients shared 750 to 1,000 public clonotypes; persistent patients shared around 2,800.

Described time point: newly diagnosed GD, antithyroid drugs for less than 3 months. Extracted RNA from PBMCs served as the source of the TCR library. To make TCR beta libraries, researchers used iRepertoire HTBI primers and Arm-PCR of CDR3 regions. TCRdb re-derived calls from the multiplex PCR reads in MiXCR, one entry per CDR3 protein. The sample carries a few hundred thousand distinct CDR3 sequences, 15% to 20% recorded once. Remarks on this clonotype: The antigen is undetermined.

Specimen: peripheral blood mononuclear cells (PBMCs), collected at new diagnosis, from a patient treated with antithyroid drugs. The sequence was collected from a female donor with Graves disease. This chain uses TRBV20-1 with TRBJ2-7, with 7 bases aligning to TRBD1. The DNA of the CDR3 is TGCAGTGCTAGCAACTCGGGACAGCCCTCCTACGAGCAGTACTTC. Protein sequence: CSASNSGQPSYEQYF.